This T cell receptor beta chain appears in the sequencing data of a study of post-analysis software for immune sequencing data (dated by TCRdb to between 2015 and 2016). Background on the whole study: Relapsing-remitting, secondary progressive and progressive-relapsing multiple sclerosis were recorded as disease courses, and subtype annotation was lacking for some patients. A subset of samples was prepared in parallel using single-end sample barcoding, then pooled and co-amplified after Illumina adapter ligation. The patient repertoires were set against 10 to 11 previously published healthy control repertoires from donors whose ages ranged from 6 to 25 years.

To demonstrate the VDJtools post-analysis software, the study profiled TCR beta repertoires from the peripheral blood of around 13 young patients with multiple sclerosis. Multiple sclerosis patients were children and adolescents aged 6 to 15 years. V and J are truncated by 1 base and 6 bases respectively, leaving an intervening sequence of 13 bases. The CDR3 numbers 15 residues from cysteine through phenylalanine. Only CDR3 DNA is held: 45 bases, read in frame from base 1. CDR1 and CDR2 were assigned from the germline V gene as LGHNA and YSLEER. Receptor amplification or capture employed PCR. The instrument given in TCRdb is Illumina HiSeq 2500. Unique molecular identifiers were incorporated into TCR beta cDNA libraries to reduce PCR and sequencing biases. Around 500,000 cDNA molecules were obtained for every 1 to 10 million input T cells, so each molecule roughly corresponded to one T cell. Patient libraries were prepared and sequenced with the same protocol used for the earlier healthy control dataset. Within a given batch, samples were prepared together, multiplexed and sequenced on the same HiSeq lane. For the original study's pipeline: MIGEC handled the raw barcoded reads, throwing out single-read molecular identifier groups before consensus assembly and CDR3 extraction. VDJtools was used for post-analysis of the clonotype tables, with diversity normalized by down-sampling every dataset to the smallest sample size. Repertoire overlap clustering matched CDR3 amino acid but not nucleotide sequences to correct batch-related cross-sample contamination. TCRdb handled the public reads itself, with Q25 trimming in fastp and clone calling in MiXCR, and kept productive beta chains. When rows share a CDR3 protein, they turn into one entry using the most common DNA and genes. TCRdb, rather than the study authors, made the V and J calls. Recorded for this sample are about 770,000 distinct CDR3 sequences; around 42% of them occurred a single time. Roughly 4.9% of the sample is held by the ten biggest clonotypes.

Note on this clonotype: Which antigen it targets is not known. The sample holds no much larger clone one base away, and base qualities are not on file.

Results and caveats for the whole study, not just this receptor: Significantly higher frequencies in patients than in controls were found for about 5 TRBV segments, including TRBV5-6, TRBV5-1 and TRBV20-1. Strong co-clustering of samples prepared in the same batch was shown by direct clustering with F measure, prompting a batch-effect correction. The multiple sclerosis patient group was slightly younger than the control group. Compared with controls, multiple sclerosis patients had significantly lower normalized Chao1 diversity, a finding suggesting substantial peripheral T-cell clonal expansion.

The TCR was taken from a girl aged 5-17 years with multiple sclerosis. Sample: blood. The receptor chain draws on TRBV4-3 and TRBJ2-1; possibly the D gene is TRBD1, per 5 matching bases. The CDR3 reads CASSQAPGIANEQFF. The bases are TGCGCCAGCAGCCAAGCCCCAGGGATCGCCAATGAGCAGTTCTTC.